The 32 T cell receptor beta chains listed next were all sequenced from one sample in a study of CD8 T cells in Susac syndrome. The RNA input was roughly 0.45 to 1 ug, and it was reverse transcribed with random hexamers. TCRdb processed the immunoSEQ multiplex PCR reads anew with MiXCR; each CDR3 protein has one entry. The data contain 190,000 or so distinct CDR3 sequences, approximately 95% of them singletons. The specimen was CD4+ T cells from PBMCs. Every receptor here comes from a human donor with multiple sclerosis.

The rearrangement joins TRBV18 to TRBJ2-7; TRBD2 aligns across 11 bases. Germline V gene lookup returns CDR1 KGHSH and CDR2 LQKENI. CDR3 length: 15 residues. V lost 4 bases, J lost 0 bases, and 2 bases stayed unmatched. As DNA, the CDR3 is TGTGCCAGCTCACGCGGGACTAGCGGCTCCTACGAGCAGTACTTC. Translation gives CASSRGTSGSYEQYF.

The chain's CDR3 is CSVGFGRNEQFF. The CDR3 region has the DNA TGCAGCGTTGGGTTTGGGCGCAATGAGCAGTTCTTC. The chain combines TRBV29-1 with TRBJ2-1; D ambiguous. V was clipped by 4 bases and J by 6 bases, with 10 bases between them. Germline CDR1 is SQVTM and CDR2 is ANQGSEA. The CDR3 consists of 12 residues.

This clonotype is a singleton in its sample. The chain is built from TRBV3-1 and TRBJ1-1, with D perhaps TRBD1 (5 bases). Germline V gives CDR1 LGHDT, CDR2 YNNKEL (reference sequence). There are 14 residues in the CDR3. Trimming shortened V by 5 bases and J by 1 base, and 11 bases separated the two germline ends. CDR3 DNA sequence: TGTGCCAGCAGCGAACGGACACAGAACACTGAAGCTTTCTTT. Its translation: CASSERTQNTEAFF.

CDR3 residues: CASSPSHGTGKDTQYF. The CDR3 DNA reads as TGTGCCAGCAGCCCTTCGCACGGGACAGGGAAAGATACGCAGTATTTT. This sequence joins TRBV5-4 and TRBJ2-3; 9 nucleotides align to TRBD1. V dropped 4 bases and J dropped 5; count of bases not matched to a gene: 11. The germline V gene has CDR1 SGHNT and CDR2 YYREEE (reference sequence). The CDR3 consists of 16 residues. Full variable domain (rest looked up from reference TRBV5-4 and TRBJ2-3): ETGVTQSPTHLIKTRGQQVTLRCSSQSGHNTVSWYQQALGQGPQFIFQYYREEENGRGNFPPRFSGLQFPNYSSELNVNALELDDSALYLCASSPSHGTGKDTQYFGPGTRLTVL.

V gene TRBV6-6 combines with J gene TRBJ1-1, with D unresolved. The CDR3 length is 13 residues. V was cut by 2 bases and J by 8 bases, with 12 bases left in between. The V gene's germline CDR1 is MNHNY and CDR2 SVGAGI (reference sequence). In DNA, the CDR3 is TGTGCCAGCAGTTACAACCCCGAGCCCGAAGCTTTCTTT. Translation gives CASSYNPEPEAFF.

The chain is built from TRBV7-9 and TRBJ2-1; a possible D gene is TRBD2 (5 bases). The CDR3 spans 14 residues. From germline, CDR1 is SEHNR and CDR2 FQNEAQ (reference sequence). V was pared by 2 bases and J by 7 bases, with 12 bases between. The CDR3 sequence: CASSLRRAGNEQFF. In nucleotides, the CDR3 is TGTGCCAGCAGCTTAAGGCGGGCTGGGAATGAGCAGTTCTTC.

V and J are TRBV11-2 and TRBJ2-1; D uncertain. The CDR3 extends over 13 amino acids. Germline V gene sequence: CDR1 SGHAT, CDR2 FQNNGV. The V end was cut by 5 bases, the J end by 4 bases, with 9 bases between. CDR3 sequence: CASSRPAYNEQFF. CDR3 in DNA: TGTGCCAGCAGCCGCCCCGCTTACAATGAGCAGTTCTTC.

The chain employs TRBV12-3 or TRBV12-4 and TRBJ1-6; D might be TRBD1 (5 bases). The length of the CDR3 is 14 residues. The ends were cut back, 8 bases at V and 4 bases at J, with 12 bases in the middle. The CDR3 DNA reads TGTGCCAGCGTCCTCGGGGCGTATAATTCACCCCTCCACTTT. Translating it yields CASVLGAYNSPLHF.

V usage is TRBV7-9 and J usage is TRBJ2-3; TRBD1 matches at 7 bases. Germline CDR1 and CDR2: SEHNR and FQNEAQ (reference sequence). This CDR3 has 15 residues. Germline trimming cut 2 bases from V and 1 base from J; bases unmatched to any gene: 3. The CDR3 DNA is TGTGCCAGCAGCTTAATTGACAGGGGCACAGATACGCAGTATTTT. Its translation: CASSLIDRGTDTQYF.

The V gene is TRBV5-6, the J gene TRBJ1-4; D perhaps matches TRBD1 (5 bases). The CDR3 runs to 15 residues. Trimming left V 4 bases short and J 11 bases short, with 21 bases between. CDR1 is SGHDT, CDR2 YYEEEE, per germline. CDR3 coding DNA: TGTGCCAGCAGCGGGGAAACTTTCCCGCGGGGGAAACTGTTTTTT. This translates into CASSGETFPRGKLFF.

The chain combines TRBV19 with TRBJ2-7; no clear D gene. In germline, CDR1 is LNHDA, CDR2 SQIVND (reference sequence). V dropped 6 bases and J dropped 1 base, with 10 bases sitting between them. The length of the CDR3 is 13 residues. The CDR3 is CASSGRLSYEQYF. The CDR3, as DNA: TGTGCCAGTAGCGGCAGGCTTTCCTACGAGCAGTACTTC.

The chain is built from TRBV11-3 and TRBJ1-6, with no clear D. Germline CDR1 and CDR2: SGHNT and YENEEA. The V gene lost 5 bases and the J gene lost 8 bases, with 10 bases spanning the gap. This CDR3 comprises 13 residues. The CDR3 region is CASSPDSYSPLHF. DNA for the CDR3: TGTGCCAGCAGCCCCGATTCGTATTCACCCCTCCACTTT.

The rearrangement links TRBV15 to TRBJ1-1; 8 nucleotides agree with TRBD1. The V and J ends lost 0 bases and 11 bases, in that order; junction bases with no gene match: 11. The CDR3 is made up of 15 amino acids. The germline CDR1 and CDR2 sequences are LNHNV and YYDKDF (reference sequence). Here the CDR3 reads CATSRDRTGFYLAFF. Here the CDR3 DNA reads TGTGCCACCAGCAGAGACCGGACAGGGTTTTACTTGGCTTTCTTT.

The rearrangement links TRBV19 to TRBJ2-7; D is unresolved. Germline values: CDR1 LNHDA, CDR2 SQIVND (reference sequence). The V end lost 9 bases, the J end lost 2 bases, and 11 bases lay between the germline ends. This CDR3 is 12 amino acids long. The CDR3 loop reads CARIARAYEQYF. The DNA for the CDR3 is TGTGCCAGGATAGCCCGAGCCTACGAGCAGTACTTC.

The chain is built from TRBV3-1 and TRBJ2-5; D might be TRBD1 (5 bases). V shed 5 bases and J shed 2 bases, with 12 bases lying between them. This CDR3 contains 14 residues. The germline gives CDR1 LGHDT, CDR2 YNNKEL (reference sequence). In DNA, the CDR3 is TGTGCCAGCAGCACCGTCAGGGAACAAGAGACCCAGTACTTC. Translating it yields CASSTVREQETQYF.

This CDR3 reads CASTPGTGGNQPQHF. In nucleotides, the CDR3 is TGTGCCAGCACCCCCGGGACAGGGGGCAATCAGCCCCAGCATTTT. This rearrangement joins TRBV2 to TRBJ1-5; 10 nucleotides agree with TRBD1. V lost 7 bases, J lost 2 bases, and 5 bases stayed unmatched. This CDR3 contains 15 residues. The V gene's germline CDR1 is SNHLY and CDR2 FYNNEI. The whole variable domain, remainder taken from reference TRBV2 and TRBJ1-5, is EPEVTQTPSHQVTQMGQEVILRCVPISNHLYFYWYRQILGQKVEFLVSFYNNEISEKSEIFDDQFSVERPDGSNFTLKIRSTKLEDSAMYFCASTPGTGGNQPQHFGDGTRLSIL.

On this clonotype itself: The junction does not match germline at one end; this may be a read error. This chain joins TRBV7-7 and TRBJ1-1; D gene unclear. Germline assignment: CDR1 SSHAT and CDR2 FNYEAQ (reference sequence). CDR3 length: 13 residues. In nucleotides, the CDR3 is TGTGCTAGCAGCTTGTGGGAGAACACTGAAGCTTTCTTT. This encodes CASSLWENTEAFF.

This clonotype was observed a single time. V usage is TRBV30 and J usage is TRBJ1-1; TRBD1 might be the D (5 bases). CDR1 is GTSNPN and CDR2 is SVGIG in the germline V gene (reference sequence). The CDR3 spans 15 residues. Trimming removed 0 bases from V and 4 bases from J, with 15 bases in between. CDR3 sequence: CAWSVGVTGVTEAFF. In nucleotides, the CDR3 is TGTGCCTGGAGTGTAGGGGTCACGGGAGTCACTGAAGCTTTCTTT.

The rearrangement joins TRBV12-3 or TRBV12-4 to TRBJ2-3; 8 nucleotides match TRBD1. Unmatched junction bases numbered 2, after V lost 6 bases and J lost 6 bases. The CDR3 consists of 12 residues. For the CDR3, the DNA is TGTGCCAGCAGACAGGGGGAGGATACGCAGTATTTT. Translating gives CASRQGEDTQYF.

The V and J genes are TRBV2 and TRBJ1-2; D remains unclear. The CDR3 loop spans 11 amino acids. Per germline, CDR1 SNHLY and CDR2 FYNNEI. Trimming shortened V by 5 bases and J by 11 bases, and 12 bases separated the two germline ends. CDR3: CASSSPILYTF. The CDR3 DNA sequence: TGTGCCAGCAGTTCGCCGATACTTTACACCTTC. The full variable domain, its missing parts supplied by reference TRBV2 and TRBJ1-2, is EPEVTQTPSHQVTQMGQEVILRCVPISNHLYFYWYRQILGQKVEFLVSFYNNEISEKSEIFDDQFSVERPDGSNFTLKIRSTKLEDSAMYFCASSSPILYTFGSGTRLTVV.

The V and J genes are TRBV29-1 and TRBJ2-5; D call uncertain. The CDR3 has 12 amino acids. Germline V gives CDR1 SQVTM, CDR2 ANQGSEA. Trimming cost V 4 bases and J 0 bases, with 6 bases left between them. The CDR3 DNA sequence: TGCAGCGTTGCAGCTAACCAAGAGACCCAGTACTTC. Encoded protein: CSVAANQETQYF.

This rearrangement joins TRBV19 to TRBJ2-1; TRBD2 matches 12 bases. Germline CDR1 is LNHDA and CDR2 is SQIVND (reference sequence). V dropped 4 bases and J dropped 5; count of bases not matched to a gene: 3. The CDR3 consists of 15 residues. The CDR3: CASSTLAGGHNEQFF. The CDR3 nucleotides are TGTGCCAGTAGTACGCTAGCGGGGGGGCACAATGAGCAGTTCTTC.

This clonotype was detected once. This chain joins TRBV29-1 and TRBJ2-1, with D unresolved. Trimming left V 7 bases short and J 1 base short, with 11 bases between. This CDR3 contains 13 residues. Germline CDR1 and CDR2: SQVTM and ANQGSEA. The CDR3 region is CSAVVGSYNEQFF. In DNA form, the CDR3 reads TGCAGCGCCGTGGTTGGGTCCTACAATGAGCAGTTCTTC.

The J gene is TRBJ1-3, the V gene TRBV4-1; a weak D match, TRBD1 (5 bases). The germline V gene has CDR1 MGHRA and CDR2 YSYEKL. The CDR3 spans 15 residues. The germline V and J ends were trimmed by 0 bases and 2 bases, with 8 bases remaining between them. The CDR3 sequence: CASSQDLGAGNTIYF. The CDR3 DNA reads as TGCGCCAGCAGCCAAGATTTAGGGGCTGGAAACACCATATATTTT.

Only one count was recorded for this clonotype. The chain employs TRBV18 and TRBJ2-5; D unresolved. Germline V CDR1 and CDR2: KGHSH, LQKENI. Trimming removed 6 bases at V and 4 bases at J, with 12 bases between. There are 13 residues in the CDR3. The CDR3 DNA sequence: TGTGCCAGCTCCCCCGCTGCGCGAGAGACCCAGTACTTC. Amino acids: CASSPAARETQYF.

The V and J genes are TRBV11-2 and TRBJ1-2, with D tentatively TRBD1 (5 bases). V lost 0 bases and J 9 bases, leaving 17 bases between the germline ends. The germline V gene has CDR1 SGHAT and CDR2 FQNNGV. The CDR3 runs 15 residues. This chain's CDR3 is CASSLDLDSLGSYTF. The DNA for the CDR3 is TGTGCCAGCAGCTTAGATCTTGACAGTTTGGGGAGCTACACCTTC. The full variable domain, rest sourced from reference TRBV11-2 and TRBJ1-2, is EAGVAQSPRYKIIEKRQSVAFWCNPISGHATLYWYQQILGQGPKLLIQFQNNGVVDDSQLPKDRFSAERLKGVDSTLKIQPAKLEDSAVYLCASSLDLDSLGSYTFGSGTRLTVV.

The rearrangement links TRBV19 to TRBJ2-3; 12 nucleotides agree with TRBD2. The length of the CDR3 is 14 residues. Per the germline V gene, CDR1 is LNHDA and CDR2 is SQIVND (reference sequence). Germline trimming cut 2 bases from V and 6 bases from J; bases unmatched to any gene: 0. The CDR3 region is CASSITSGRDTQYF. The CDR3 nucleotides are TGTGCCAGTAGTATAACTAGCGGGAGGGATACGCAGTATTTT.

V is TRBV29-1 and J is TRBJ1-2, with a tentative D call TRBD1 (6 bases). This CDR3 comprises 12 residues. Germline CDR1 is SQVTM and CDR2 is ANQGSEA. Trimming shortened V by 3 bases and J by 2 bases, and 7 bases separated the two germline ends. The CDR3 region is CSVDQGNYGYTF. The CDR3 nucleotides are TGCAGCGTTGATCAGGGGAACTATGGCTACACCTTC.

The gene calls are TRBV20-1 and TRBJ2-5, with 10 bases fitting TRBD2. Germline-derived CDR1 and CDR2 are DFQATT and SNEGSKA (reference sequence). The CDR3 is 16 amino acids. Germline trimming cut 0 bases from V and 2 bases from J; bases unmatched to any gene: 6. Here the CDR3 DNA reads TGCAGTGCTAGAGATCCGCTAGCGGGGGCACAAGAGACCCAGTACTTC. Translation: CSARDPLAGAQETQYF.

The genes are TRBV5-1 and TRBJ2-3, with no clear D. V was pared by 0 bases and J by 6 bases, with 20 bases between. CDR3 length equals 17 residues. Looked up from germline, CDR1 is SGHRS and CDR2 is YFSETQ. CDR3 loop: CASSLAELTIVVDTQYF. The CDR3 bases are TGCGCCAGCAGCTTGGCCGAGTTAACTATAGTTGTGGATACGCAGTATTTT.

This clonotype appeared once. V is TRBV12-3 or TRBV12-4 and J is TRBJ2-2, with D unresolved. CDR3 length: 12 residues. V was cut by 3 bases and J by 7 bases, with 6 bases left in between. This CDR3 reads CASSLVHGELFF. In nucleotides, the CDR3 is TGTGCCAGCAGTTTGGTTCACGGGGAGCTGTTTTTT.

The chain combines TRBV6-5 with TRBJ2-1; D uncertain. This CDR3 has 12 amino acids. V lost 6 bases, J lost 9 bases, and 12 bases lay in between. Germline V gene lookup returns CDR1 MNHEY and CDR2 SVGAGI. The CDR3, as DNA: TGTGCCAGCAGCCCGGAGAACGGTGAGCAGTTCTTC. Translation gives CASSPENGEQFF.